This T cell receptor beta chain is from a study of blood T cell repertoires in COVID-19. The germline V gene has CDR1 SQVTM and CDR2 ANQGSEA. This CDR3 is 14 amino acids long. Trimming took off 7 bases at V and 0 bases at J, with 13 bases between the two ends. Sequencing used immunoSEQ multiplex PCR; TCRdb keeps in-frame clones, though not all of them. The repertoire includes some 210,000 clones, about four fifths of them detected once, and 8.5% to 10% sits in the top ten. The chain links TRBV29-1 to TRBJ2-1, with D uncertain. This TCR was sampled from a woman in her forties or fifties with acute COVID-19. The sample was PBMCs or T cells enriched from blood (not recorded which). The CDR3 here is CSGQYSLSYNEQFF. CDR3 coding DNA: TGCAGCGGCCAATATAGTCTCTCCTACAATGAGCAGTTCTTC.